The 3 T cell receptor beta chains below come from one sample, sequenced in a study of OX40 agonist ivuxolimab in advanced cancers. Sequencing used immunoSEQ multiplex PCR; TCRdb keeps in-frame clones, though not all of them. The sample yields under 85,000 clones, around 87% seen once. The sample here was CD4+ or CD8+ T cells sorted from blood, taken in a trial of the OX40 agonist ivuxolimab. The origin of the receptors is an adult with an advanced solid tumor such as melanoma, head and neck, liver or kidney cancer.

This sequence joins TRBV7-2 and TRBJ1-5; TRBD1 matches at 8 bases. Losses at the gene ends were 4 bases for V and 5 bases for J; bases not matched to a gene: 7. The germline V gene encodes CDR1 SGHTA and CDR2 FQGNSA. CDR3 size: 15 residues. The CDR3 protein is CASSSDRATYQPQHF. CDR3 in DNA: TGTGCCAGCAGCTCGGACAGGGCCACCTATCAGCCCCAGCATTTT.

This CDR3 reads CASSLDPIPTGPVTF. For the CDR3, the DNA is TGCGCCAGCAGCTTGGACCCGATTCCGACAGGGCCGGTCACCTTC. The chain employs TRBV5-1 and TRBJ1-2; 7 bases match TRBD1. The CDR3 extends over 15 amino acids. With 0 bases clipped from V and 13 bases from J, the junction kept 15 bases outside the gene matches. Germline CDR1 SGHRS, CDR2 YFSETQ.

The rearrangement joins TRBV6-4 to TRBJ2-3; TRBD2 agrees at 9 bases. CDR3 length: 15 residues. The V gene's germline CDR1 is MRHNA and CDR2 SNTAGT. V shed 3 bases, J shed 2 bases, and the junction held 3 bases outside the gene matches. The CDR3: CASSEIAGATDTQYF. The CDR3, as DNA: TGTGCCAGCAGTGAGATAGCGGGAGCCACAGATACGCAGTATTTT.